This TCR beta chain was sequenced for a study of T cell repertoires in cytomegalovirus infection. Study overall: In public TCR beta signatures, there were indications of both CMV infection and matching HLA type. General observations from the study: Individuals carrying CMV plus the relevant HLA were identified by cumulative frequency of public TCR beta families. Dominating the ex vivo response were HLA-C-restricted CMV-specific TCR beta clonotypes.

This clonotype occurred many times. What it binds is not known. The V gene lost 1 base and the J gene lost 1 base, with 5 bases spanning the gap. The V gene's germline CDR1 is SGHTA and CDR2 FQGNSA. The CDR3 runs to 14 residues. TCRdb itself ran the reads through MiXCR, one entry per CDR3 protein. The sample records a few hundred thousand distinct CDR3 sequences, approximately 9% being singletons. The V and J genes are TRBV7-2 and TRBJ1-5, with D uncertain. The sequence was collected from a human donor in good health (CMV status not recorded). Some clones in this sample may be carry-over from other donors' samples. Sequencing was done on a sample of PBMCs. CDR3 sequence (DNA): TGTGCCAGCAGCTTAGGACCCAGCAATCAGCCCCAGCATTTT. This encodes CASSLGPSNQPQHF.